This T cell receptor (beta chain) is from a study of shared clonotypes between healthy human individuals. The test was conducted at deep level. Clones were read by immunoSEQ multiplex PCR, and TCRdb kept only the in-frame ones, dropping some. The sample consists of a few million clones, approximately 95% of them appearing once. Germline CDR1 SGHDN, CDR2 FVKESK. The CDR3 covers 16 residues. V lost 1 base and J lost 0, with 10 bases in between. Findings of the study overall: Shared across several donors were 4% to 5% of the naive CD4 clonotypes. Represented diversity, genetic and exposure-history alike, was limited by few donors.

Note on this clone: The antigen is not known.

This receptor was obtained from a man between 18 and 35 years old in good health. Some clones in this sample may be carry-over from other donors' samples. The sample taken for sequencing was naive CD4+ T cells from PBMCs. Noted subset: CD45RA+ positively selected. The rearrangement uses TRBV14 and TRBJ1-3; TRBD1 might be the D (5 bases). CDR3 coding DNA: TGTGCCAGCAGCCAAGGGTGGGGCGTCTCTGGAAACACCATATATTTT. This gives the protein CASSQGWGVSGNTIYF.